The 21 T cell receptor beta chains below all came from one sample that was sequenced in a study of blood T cell repertoires in COVID-19. Sequenced by immunoSEQ multiplex PCR; TCRdb stores in-frame clones only, minus some. The sample lists roughly 410,000 clones, around 87% occurring once. The sequenced material came from peripheral blood. These receptors were taken from a woman in her sixties with COVID-19, enrolled during active disease.

This clone was seen just once. This chain uses TRBV4-1 with TRBJ1-2; TRBD1 is a possible D gene (5 bases). CDR3 length: 16 residues. Trimming stripped 0 bases from V and 4 bases from J, with 15 bases between. The germline gives CDR1 MGHRA, CDR2 YSYEKL. The CDR3 sequence: CASSQDGGTVRYGYTF. The CDR3 DNA reads as TGCGCCAGCAGCCAAGATGGGGGGACCGTGCGCTATGGCTACACCTTC.

This rearrangement joins TRBV9 to TRBJ2-1; 10 bases map to TRBD1. Trimming took 0 bases from V and 8 from J; bases not matched to a gene: 8. From germline, CDR1 is SGDLS and CDR2 YYNGEE. CDR3 size: 16 residues. This chain's CDR3 is CASSVARDRGFHEQFF. The CDR3 DNA follows: TGTGCCAGCAGCGTAGCTCGGGACAGGGGTTTCCATGAGCAGTTCTTC.

The J gene is TRBJ1-6, the V gene TRBV3-1 (or the pseudogene TRBV3-2); D is perhaps TRBD1 (6 bases). CDR3 length: 15 residues. V gave up 4 bases and J gave up 6 bases, with 13 bases separating them. Looked up from germline, CDR1 is LGHDT and CDR2 is YNNKEL (reference sequence). CDR3 loop: CASSRDTVSNSPLHF. In nucleotides, the CDR3 is TGTGCCAGCAGCCGGGACACAGTATCTAATTCACCCCTCCACTTT.

This clone was observed once. V is TRBV11-1 and J is TRBJ2-7; 10 bases are a match to TRBD2. J lost 0 bases, V lost 5 bases, and 7 bases had no gene match. CDR1 SGHAT and CDR2 FQDESV come from the germline V gene (reference sequence). The CDR3 covers 16 residues. The CDR3 nucleotides are TGTGCCAGCAGCCCATTTAGCGGGGGGAGCTCCTACGAGCAGTACTTC. Translating gives CASSPFSGGSSYEQYF.

This chain joins TRBV6-5 and TRBJ2-5; D is perhaps TRBD2 (5 bases). Germline-derived CDR1 and CDR2 are MNHEY and SVGAGI. The ends were cut back, 0 bases at V and 1 base at J, with 12 bases in the middle. The CDR3 length is 16 residues. The CDR3 bases are TGTGCCAGCAGTTACTCGACCGGGGTAGGCCAAGAGACCCAGTACTTC. This codes for CASSYSTGVGQETQYF.

The rearrangement links TRBV24-1 to TRBJ2-5, with D tentatively TRBD2 (6 bases). Germline V gene lookup returns CDR1 KGHDR and CDR2 SFDVKD. CDR3 size: 14 residues. V lost 2 bases and J 2 bases, leaving 8 bases between the germline ends. Written as DNA, the CDR3 is TGTGCCACCAGTGATTGGCGGGGACAAGAGACCCAGTACTTC. As protein: CATSDWRGQETQYF.

CDR3 in DNA: TGTGCTAGTGGTTTGACAGGGACAGATACGCAGTATTTT. Translating gives CASGLTGTDTQYF. The chain has TRBV12-5 and TRBJ2-3, with a possible D match to TRBD1 (6 bases). Trimming took off 2 bases at V and 3 bases at J, with 6 bases between the two ends. There are 13 residues in the CDR3. Germline CDR1 LGHNT, CDR2 FRNRAP.

This clone was found once. CDR3 protein: CASRWDSSGETQYF. CDR3 nucleotide sequence: TGTGCCAGCAGGTGGGATAGTTCAGGGGAGACCCAGTACTTC. The chain has TRBV6-5 and TRBJ2-5; the D gene is possibly TRBD1 (5 bases). The CDR3 contains 14 residues. Germline CDR1 and CDR2: MNHEY and SVGAGI. Trimming removed 6 bases at V and 5 bases at J, with 16 bases between.

The chain carries TRBV5-1 and TRBJ2-2; 8 nucleotides line up with TRBD2. The junction had 3 bases not matched to a gene; V was cut back by 4 bases and J by 1 base. The CDR3 has 15 amino acids. Germline V lookup: CDR1 SGHRS, CDR2 YFSETQ. For the CDR3, the DNA is TGCGCCAGCAGCCCCCGGGGGGGGAACACCGGGGAGCTGTTTTTT. Translation gives CASSPRGGNTGELFF.

The chain joins TRBV7-9 to TRBJ1-1; 7 positions match TRBD1. The V gene end was trimmed by 4 bases and the J gene end by 5 bases; junction bases not matched to a gene: 10. Germline loops: CDR1 SEHNR, CDR2 FQNEAQ (reference sequence). This CDR3 spans 15 amino acids. The CDR3 here is CASSSMGPGGTEAFF. The DNA for the CDR3 is TGTGCCAGCAGCTCCATGGGCCCAGGGGGAACTGAAGCTTTCTTT.

The rearrangement uses TRBV6-5 and TRBJ1-1, with 8 positions matching TRBD1. Losses at the gene ends were 7 bases for V and 1 base for J; bases not matched to a gene: 8. This CDR3 has 15 residues. Germline V lookup: CDR1 MNHEY, CDR2 SVGAGI. CDR3 in amino acids: CASIIQGGANTEAFF. In DNA form, the CDR3 reads TGTGCCAGCATTATACAGGGGGGAGCGAACACTGAAGCTTTCTTT.

CDR3 in DNA: TGTGCCAGCAGCACCGGACAGAGCCCGGCCCAGTACTTC. Protein sequence: CASSTGQSPAQYF. The genes are TRBV7-9 and TRBJ2-5; TRBD1 might be the D (6 bases). Germline loops: CDR1 SEHNR, CDR2 FQNEAQ (reference sequence). The CDR3 runs to 13 residues. The germline V and J ends were trimmed by 5 bases and 9 bases, with 16 bases remaining between them. The variable domain in full, completed from reference TRBV7-9 and TRBJ2-5, reads DTGVSQNPRHKITKRGQNVTFRCDPISEHNRLYWYRQTLGQGPEFLTYFQNEAQLEKSRLLSDRFSAERPKGSFSTLEIQRTEQGDSAMYLCASSTGQSPAQYFGPGTRLLVL.

The chain links TRBV20-1 to TRBJ1-2; D possibly corresponds to TRBD1 (6 bases). The V end lost 3 bases, the J end lost 2 bases, and 13 bases lay between the germline ends. Germline V CDR1 and CDR2: DFQATT, SNEGSKA (reference sequence). The CDR3 has 14 residues. In DNA form, the CDR3 reads TGCAGTGCTAGTATCAAGGACAGCAACTATGGCTACACCTTC. Translating it yields CSASIKDSNYGYTF.

This clone was detected a few times. V usage is TRBV6-1 and J usage is TRBJ1-1; no firm D call. The CDR3 consists of 11 residues. Germline V gives CDR1 MNHNS, CDR2 SASEGT. The V end lost 2 bases, the J end lost 8 bases, and 6 bases lay between the germline ends. The CDR3 sequence is CASSEFYEAFF. CDR3 nucleotides: TGTGCCAGCAGTGAATTCTACGAAGCTTTCTTT.

The chain recombines TRBV3-1 (or the pseudogene TRBV3-2) with TRBJ1-3; D may be TRBD1 (5 bases). CDR1 and CDR2 (germline): LGHDT, YNNKEL (reference sequence). V lost 4 bases and J lost 4, with 14 bases in between. This CDR3 spans 15 amino acids. CDR3 in amino acids: CASSRFRAGGNTIYF. The CDR3 DNA sequence: TGTGCCAGCAGCCGATTTCGGGCAGGGGGAAACACCATATATTTT.

The chain joins TRBV7-8 to TRBJ1-4, with a possible D match to TRBD1 (6 bases). This CDR3 comprises 15 residues. The V end was cut by 5 bases, the J end by 0 bases, with 10 bases between. Germline values: CDR1 SGHVS, CDR2 FQNEAQ. The CDR3 region is CASSLQGATNEKLFF. CDR3 bases: TGTGCCAGCAGCCTACAGGGTGCAACTAATGAAAAACTGTTTTTT.

The rearrangement links TRBV6-1 to TRBJ1-2, with D perhaps matching TRBD1 (5 bases). V lost 2 bases and J lost 2, with 9 bases in between. Per the germline V gene, CDR1 is MNHNS and CDR2 is SASEGT. The length of the CDR3 is 14 residues. CDR3 in amino acids: CASSERSGNYGYTF. In nucleotides, the CDR3 is TGTGCCAGCAGTGAACGGTCAGGGAACTATGGCTACACCTTC.

The DNA of the CDR3 is TGCGCCAGCAGTCAACAGGGCTACACTGAAGCTTTCTTT. It codes for CASSQQGYTEAFF. The rearrangement joins TRBV5-1 to TRBJ1-1; D possibly corresponds to TRBD1 (6 bases). The CDR3 is 13 amino acids. CDR1 is SGHRS, CDR2 YFSETQ, per germline. V lost 5 bases and J lost 3, with 11 bases in between.

V is TRBV19 and J is TRBJ2-5; 7 nucleotides align to TRBD2. CDR1 and CDR2 from the germline V gene are LNHDA and SQIVND (reference sequence). CDR3 length equals 16 residues. J was trimmed by 0 bases and V by 6 bases; bases with no gene match: 10. For the CDR3, the DNA is TGTGCCAGTAGCCCTCGGGGCGCGGGGGACCAAGAGACCCAGTACTTC. Amino acids: CASSPRGAGDQETQYF.

CDR3 DNA: TGTGCCAGCAGCCAAGAGAGGTACACAGGGGGTGAGGCAGGGTATGGCTACACCTTC. It is translated as CASSQERYTGGEAGYGYTF. This chain uses TRBV4-2 with TRBJ1-2; 8 bases map to TRBD1. CDR3 size: 19 residues. CDR1 is LGHNA, CDR2 YNFKEQ, per germline. J lost 5 bases, V lost 0 bases, and 17 bases had no gene match.

A note on this clone: Germline and junction disagree at one end, which may indicate a read error. The sample has other DNA sequences that encode this CDR3 too. The chain couples TRBV5-1 to TRBJ1-2; possibly TRBD1 for D (6 bases). The CDR3 totals 14 residues. The V gene's germline CDR1 is SGHRS and CDR2 YFSETQ. CDR3 in DNA: TGCGCCAGTAGCTTGGGGGGGCCCAACTATGGCTACACCTTC. Amino acids: CASSLGGPNYGYTF.